This TCR beta chain was found in a study of OX40 agonist ivuxolimab in advanced cancers. Overall study results and limits: In the 0.1 to 3.0 mg/kg range, CD4+ and CD8+ blood T cells had expanded clonally by week 6. Expanded peripheral T-cell antigen specificity went undetermined. Low normalized T-cell clonal expansion was also seen in some nonresponders.

Of note for this clone: Its antigen is still unknown.

This table comes from immunoSEQ multiplex PCR, and its TCRdb copy is limited to in-frame clones, with some not included. This sample has some 79,000 clones, with roughly 90% found just once. Sequencing used CD4+ or CD8+ T cells sorted from blood, obtained in a trial of the OX40 agonist ivuxolimab. The TCR was taken from an adult with an advanced solid tumor such as melanoma, head and neck, liver or kidney cancer.

The DNA for the CDR3 is TGCAGCGTTGTGGGACAACAAGAGACCCAGTACTTC. Translated, it gives CSVVGQQETQYF. V gene TRBV29-1 combines with J gene TRBJ2-5; tentative D call: TRBD1 (6 bases). The CDR3 loop spans 12 amino acids. The germline V gene encodes CDR1 SQVTM and CDR2 ANQGSEA. V was cut by 4 bases and J by 2 bases, with 8 bases left in between.